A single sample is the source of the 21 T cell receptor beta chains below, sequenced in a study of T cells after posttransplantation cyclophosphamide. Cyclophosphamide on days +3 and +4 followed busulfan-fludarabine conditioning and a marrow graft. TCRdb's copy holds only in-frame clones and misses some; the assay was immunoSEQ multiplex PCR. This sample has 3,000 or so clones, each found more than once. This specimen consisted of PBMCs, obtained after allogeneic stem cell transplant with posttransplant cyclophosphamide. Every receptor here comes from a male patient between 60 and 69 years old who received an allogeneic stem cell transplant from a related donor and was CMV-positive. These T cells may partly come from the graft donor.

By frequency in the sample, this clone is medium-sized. The CDR3 sequence is CASSLVPGLFTDTQYF. The CDR3 bases are TGTGCCAGCAGCTTAGTACCGGGACTTTTCACAGATACGCAGTATTTT. The chain carries TRBV7-8 and TRBJ2-3, with a possible D match to TRBD2 (6 bases). Germline V gives CDR1 SGHVS, CDR2 FQNEAQ. V lost 1 base to trimming and J lost 2 bases, with 13 bases between them. CDR3 length: 16 residues.

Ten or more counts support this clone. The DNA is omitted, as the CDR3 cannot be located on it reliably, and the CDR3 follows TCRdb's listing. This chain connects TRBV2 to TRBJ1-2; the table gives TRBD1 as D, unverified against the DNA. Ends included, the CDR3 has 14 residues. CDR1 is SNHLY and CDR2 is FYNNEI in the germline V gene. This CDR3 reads CASSEEFGQGASAF.

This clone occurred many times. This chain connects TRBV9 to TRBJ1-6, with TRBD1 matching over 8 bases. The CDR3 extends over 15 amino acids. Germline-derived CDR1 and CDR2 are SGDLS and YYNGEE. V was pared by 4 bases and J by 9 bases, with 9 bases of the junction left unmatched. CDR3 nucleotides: TGTGCCAGCAGCCCTCTGACAGGGGATAGTTCACCCCTCCACTTT. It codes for CASSPLTGDSSPLHF.

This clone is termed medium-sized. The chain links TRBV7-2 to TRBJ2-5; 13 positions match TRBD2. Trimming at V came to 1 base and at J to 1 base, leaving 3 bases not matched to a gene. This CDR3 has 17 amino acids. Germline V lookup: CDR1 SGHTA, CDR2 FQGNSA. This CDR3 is CASSLGTSGGIQETQYF. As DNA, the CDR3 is TGTGCCAGCAGCTTAGGGACTAGCGGGGGTATCCAAGAGACCCAGTACTTC. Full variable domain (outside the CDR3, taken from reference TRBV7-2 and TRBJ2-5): GAGVSQSPSNKVTEKGKDVELRCDPISGHTALYWYRQSLGQGLEFLIYFQGNSAPDKSGLPSDRFSAERTGGSVSTLTIQRTQQEDSAVYLCASSLGTSGGIQETQYFGPGTRLLVL.

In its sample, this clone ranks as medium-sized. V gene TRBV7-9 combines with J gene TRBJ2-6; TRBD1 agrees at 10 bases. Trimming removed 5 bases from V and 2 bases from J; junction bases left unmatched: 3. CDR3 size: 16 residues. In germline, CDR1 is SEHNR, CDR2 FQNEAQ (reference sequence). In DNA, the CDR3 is TGTGCCAGCAGCGCGGGACAGGGGACTGGGGCCAACGTCCTGACTTTC. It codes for CASSAGQGTGANVLTF.

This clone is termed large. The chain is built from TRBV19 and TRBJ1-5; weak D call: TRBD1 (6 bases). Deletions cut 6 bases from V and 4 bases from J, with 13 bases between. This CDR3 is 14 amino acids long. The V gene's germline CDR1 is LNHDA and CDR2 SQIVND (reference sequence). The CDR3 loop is CASRGSTGNQPQHF. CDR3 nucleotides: TGTGCCAGTAGGGGTTCTACAGGGAATCAGCCCCAGCATTTT.

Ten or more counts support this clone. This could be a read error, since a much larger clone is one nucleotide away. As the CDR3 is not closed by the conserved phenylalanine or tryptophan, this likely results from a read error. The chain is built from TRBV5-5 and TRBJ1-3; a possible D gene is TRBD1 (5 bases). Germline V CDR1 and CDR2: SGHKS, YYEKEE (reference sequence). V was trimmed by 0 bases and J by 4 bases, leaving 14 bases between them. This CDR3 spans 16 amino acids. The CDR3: CASSLGSQGTGNTIYL. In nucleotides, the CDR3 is TGTGCCAGCAGCTTGGGGTCGCAGGGAACCGGAAACACCATATATCTT.

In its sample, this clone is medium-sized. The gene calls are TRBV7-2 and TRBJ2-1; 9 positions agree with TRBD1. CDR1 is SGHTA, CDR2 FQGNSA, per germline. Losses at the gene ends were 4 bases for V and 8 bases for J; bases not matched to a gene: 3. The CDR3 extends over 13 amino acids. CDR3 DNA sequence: TGTGCCAGCAGCTGGGGACAGGGCGATGAGCAGTTCTTC. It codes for CASSWGQGDEQFF. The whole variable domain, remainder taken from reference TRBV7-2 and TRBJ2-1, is GAGVSQSPSNKVTEKGKDVELRCDPISGHTALYWYRQSLGQGLEFLIYFQGNSAPDKSGLPSDRFSAERTGGSVSTLTIQRTQQEDSAVYLCASSWGQGDEQFFGPGTRLTVL.

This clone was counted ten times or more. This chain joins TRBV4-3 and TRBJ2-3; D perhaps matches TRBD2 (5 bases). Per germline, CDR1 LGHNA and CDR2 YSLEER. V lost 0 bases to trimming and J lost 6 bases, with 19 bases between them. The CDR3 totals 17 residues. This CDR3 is CASSQDLHSLRGDTQYF. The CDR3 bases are TGCGCCAGCAGCCAAGATCTACATAGCCTCAGAGGGGATACGCAGTATTTT.

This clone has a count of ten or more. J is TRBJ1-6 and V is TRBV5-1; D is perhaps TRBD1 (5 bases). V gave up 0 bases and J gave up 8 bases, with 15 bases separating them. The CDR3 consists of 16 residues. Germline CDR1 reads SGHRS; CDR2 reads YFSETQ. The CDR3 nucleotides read TGCGCCAGCAGCTTGGCAATCGGCAGGGCGGATTCACCCCTCCACTTT. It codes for CASSLAIGRADSPLHF.

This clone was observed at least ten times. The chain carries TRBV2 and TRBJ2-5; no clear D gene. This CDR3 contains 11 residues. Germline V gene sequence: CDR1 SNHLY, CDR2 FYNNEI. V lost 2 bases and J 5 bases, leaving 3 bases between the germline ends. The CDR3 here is CASSERETQYF. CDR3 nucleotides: TGTGCCAGCAGTGAACGGGAGACCCAGTACTTC.

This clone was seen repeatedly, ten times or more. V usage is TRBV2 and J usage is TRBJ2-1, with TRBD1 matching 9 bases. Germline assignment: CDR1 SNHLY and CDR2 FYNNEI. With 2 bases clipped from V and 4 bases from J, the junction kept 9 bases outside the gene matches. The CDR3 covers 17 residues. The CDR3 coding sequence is TGTGCCAGCAGTGAAATCGGTGGGGACAGGGCGTACAATGAGCAGTTCTTC. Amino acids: CASSEIGGDRAYNEQFF. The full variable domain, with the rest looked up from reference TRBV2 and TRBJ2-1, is EPEVTQTPSHQVTQMGQEVILRCVPISNHLYFYWYRQILGQKVEFLVSFYNNEISEKSEIFDDQFSVERPDGSNFTLKIRSTKLEDSAMYFCASSEIGGDRAYNEQFFGPGTRLTVL.

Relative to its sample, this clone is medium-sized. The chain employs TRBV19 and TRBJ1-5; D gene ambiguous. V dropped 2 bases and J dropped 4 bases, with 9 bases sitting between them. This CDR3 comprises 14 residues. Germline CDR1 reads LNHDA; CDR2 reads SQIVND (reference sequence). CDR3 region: CASSILASNQPQHF. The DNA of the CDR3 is TGTGCCAGTAGTATATTGGCATCAAATCAGCCCCAGCATTTT. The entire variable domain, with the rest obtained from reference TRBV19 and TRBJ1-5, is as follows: DGGITQSPKYLFRKEGQNVTLSCEQNLNHDAMYWYRQDPGQGLRLIYYSQIVNDFQKGDIAEGYSVSREKKESFPLTVTSAQKNPTAFYLCASSILASNQPQHFGDGTRLSIL.

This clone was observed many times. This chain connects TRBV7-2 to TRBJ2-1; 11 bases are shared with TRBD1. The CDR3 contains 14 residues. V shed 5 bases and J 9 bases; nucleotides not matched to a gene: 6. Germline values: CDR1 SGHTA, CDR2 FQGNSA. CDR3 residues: CASSPDRGHTEQFF. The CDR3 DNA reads TGTGCCAGCAGCCCGGACAGGGGGCACACTGAGCAGTTCTTC.

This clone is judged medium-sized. The CDR3 nucleotides are TGTGCCAGTAGTATAGTACAGGCAGGGGAAGCTTTCTTT. This translates into CASSIVQAGEAFF. The gene calls are TRBV19 and TRBJ1-1, with D tentatively TRBD1 (5 bases). The germline CDR1 and CDR2 sequences are LNHDA and SQIVND (reference sequence). This CDR3 region has 13 residues. Trimming stripped 1 base from V and 8 bases from J, with 11 bases between.

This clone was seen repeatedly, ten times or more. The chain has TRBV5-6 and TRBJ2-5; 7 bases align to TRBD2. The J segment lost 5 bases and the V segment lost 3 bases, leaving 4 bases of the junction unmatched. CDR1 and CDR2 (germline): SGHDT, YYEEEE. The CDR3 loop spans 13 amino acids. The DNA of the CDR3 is TGTGCCAGCAGCTGGGAGGGGCGGGAGACCCAGTACTTC. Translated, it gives CASSWEGRETQYF.

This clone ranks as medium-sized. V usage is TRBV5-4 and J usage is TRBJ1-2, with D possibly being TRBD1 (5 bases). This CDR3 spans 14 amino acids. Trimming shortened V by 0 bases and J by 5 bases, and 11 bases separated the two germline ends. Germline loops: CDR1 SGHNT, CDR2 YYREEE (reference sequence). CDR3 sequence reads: CASSLAAGVYGYTF. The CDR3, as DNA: TGTGCCAGCAGCTTGGCGGCGGGGGTATATGGCTACACCTTC.

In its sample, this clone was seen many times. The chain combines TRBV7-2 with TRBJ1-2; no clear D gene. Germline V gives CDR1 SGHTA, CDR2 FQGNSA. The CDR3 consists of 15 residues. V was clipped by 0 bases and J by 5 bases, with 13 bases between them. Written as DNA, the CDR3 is TGTGCCAGCAGCTTAGCGCGAGTCCCCAGGTATGGCTACACCTTC. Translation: CASSLARVPRYGYTF.

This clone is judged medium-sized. The CDR3 loop reads CASSLVGGYEQYF. CDR3 sequence (DNA): TGTGCCAGCTCACTCGTCGGGGGCTACGAGCAGTACTTC. The chain links TRBV18 to TRBJ2-7; D perhaps matches TRBD2 (6 bases). Germline V gene lookup returns CDR1 KGHSH and CDR2 LQKENI. This CDR3 is built from 13 residues. The V end lost 4 bases, the J end lost 3 bases, and 10 bases lay between the germline ends.

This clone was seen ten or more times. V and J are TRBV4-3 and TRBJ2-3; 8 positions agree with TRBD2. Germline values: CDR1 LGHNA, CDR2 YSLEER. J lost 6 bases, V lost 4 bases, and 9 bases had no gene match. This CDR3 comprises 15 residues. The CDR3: CASSLVAGPQDTQYF. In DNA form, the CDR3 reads TGCGCCAGCAGCCTAGTAGCGGGGCCCCAGGATACGCAGTATTTT.

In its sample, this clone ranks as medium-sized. CDR3 sequence (DNA): TGTGCCAGCAGCCTTGAGGACAACGGTGGCTACACCTTC. Its protein product is CASSLEDNGGYTF. The gene calls are TRBV4-2 and TRBJ1-2, with D maybe TRBD1 (5 bases). Between the trimmed V and J ends, which lost 4 bases and 7 bases, there was a span of 13 bases. The CDR3 totals 13 residues. Germline CDR1 is LGHNA and CDR2 is YNFKEQ.